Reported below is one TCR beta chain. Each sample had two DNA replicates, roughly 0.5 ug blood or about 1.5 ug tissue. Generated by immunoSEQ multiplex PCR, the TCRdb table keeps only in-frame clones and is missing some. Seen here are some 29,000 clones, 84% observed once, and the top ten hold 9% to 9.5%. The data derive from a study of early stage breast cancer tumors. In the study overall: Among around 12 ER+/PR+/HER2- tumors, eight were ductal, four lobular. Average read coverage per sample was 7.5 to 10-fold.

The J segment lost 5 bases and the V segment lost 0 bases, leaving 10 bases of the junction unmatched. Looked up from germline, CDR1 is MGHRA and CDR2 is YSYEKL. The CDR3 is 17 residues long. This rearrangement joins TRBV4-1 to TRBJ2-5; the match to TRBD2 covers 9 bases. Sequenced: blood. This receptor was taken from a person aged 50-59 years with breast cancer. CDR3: CASSQDGGGGQKETQYF. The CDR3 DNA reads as TGCGCCAGCAGCCAAGACGGCGGGGGGGGACAGAAGGAGACCCAGTACTTC.